These T cell receptor beta chains were read from a single sample in a study of regulatory T cells in long-lasting Graves disease. Using its own MiXCR run on the multiplex PCR reads, TCRdb lists one record per CDR3 protein. The sample holds around 360,000 distinct CDR3 sequences; 15% to 20% are singletons and the top ten take roughly 21%. This same sample was also taken into another study, of T cells in Graves' hyperthyroidism and ophthalmopathy.

This sample comprised peripheral blood mononuclear cells (PBMCs), obtained at new diagnosis, from a patient treated with antithyroid drugs. These receptors were obtained from a woman younger than 35 with Graves disease. Both conserved end residues are trimmed from each CDR3. Rows give clone size only sometimes, using once, few, many, or a class for an expanded clone.

TRBV6-5	TRBJ2-7	many	13	ASSFPTTAAYEQY
TRBV15	TRBJ2-1	few	13	ATSPTGSSYNEQF
TRBV12-3/TRBV12-4	TRBJ1-1	many	11	ASSPTWDTEAF
TRBV11-2	TRBJ2-5	-	12	ASSLGRPPETQY
TRBV6-9	TRBJ1-1	-	13	ASSSLTGPGTEAF
TRBV7-7	TRBJ2-1	many	15	ASSLASGGGSYNEQF
TRBV3-1	TRBJ2-1	many	11	ASSTDRYNEQF
TRBV6-9	TRBJ2-7	-	13	ASSLQAGRGYEQY
TRBV29-1	TRBJ1-2	-	11	SVEESTLYGYT
TRBV7-3	TRBJ2-1	many	12	ASSFRAGGDEQF
TRBV9	TRBJ2-1	few	14	ASSVIGSGEGNEQF
TRBV18	TRBJ1-3	many	12	ASSSGIGGNTIY
TRBV19	TRBJ1-1	-	14	ASSMGRGPINAEAF
TRBV6-2/TRBV6-3	TRBJ2-1	many	14	ASSYLGPAGYNEQF
TRBV20-1	TRBJ2-2	many	13	SARTSGRAVGELF
TRBV2	TRBJ2-3	few	13	ASSAPDRQGDTQY
TRBV28	TRBJ1-4	many	13	ASSFQTGTNEKLF
TRBV19	TRBJ2-7	-	12	ASSTLLNLYEQY
TRBV27	TRBJ2-3	many	13	ASSSRGDGTDTQY
TRBV5-1	TRBJ1-6	-	15	ASTLGGQGPYNSPLH
TRBV30	TRBJ2-1	many	16	AWTQSGLAGHSYNEQF
TRBV4-2	TRBJ2-7	many	12	ASSQDPRSYEQY
TRBV28	TRBJ1-4	-	12	ASSAPGQGQKLF
TRBV9	TRBJ1-4	few	14	ASSVGGGTANEKLF
TRBV5-4	TRBJ2-7	few	16	ASSDISAGGRRAYEQY
TRBV29-1	TRBJ1-1	few	10	SGGWVNTEAF
TRBV5-1	TRBJ2-6	many	12	ASSLKSGANVLT
TRBV11-2	TRBJ2-2	many	12	ASSPSGGTGELF
TRBV13	TRBJ1-2	few	14	ASSAPRQTFNYGYT
TRBV9	TRBJ2-5	many	16	ASSPLPVGGTGAETQY
TRBV5-1	TRBJ2-7	many	10	ASAGDSYEQY
TRBV2	TRBJ1-3	many	13	ASMIREGPGNTIY